The next 11 T cell receptor beta chains were all read from a single sample in a study of spatial heterogeneity in lung cancer. TCRdb reprocessed the 5' RACE reads with MiXCR, giving one entry per CDR3 protein. The table records 43,000 or so distinct CDR3 sequences, under 7.5% of them present only once. Described time point: sample taken at primary tumor resection. Sequences were derived from PBMCs, sampled at surgery. These receptors were collected from a female donor with early-stage non-small cell lung cancer.

This clonotype appeared a few times. This chain joins TRBV18 and TRBJ2-3; no firm D call. Trimming left V 3 bases short and J 2 bases short, with 6 bases between. This CDR3 comprises 13 residues. The germline V gene has CDR1 KGHSH and CDR2 LQKENI. The CDR3 loop reads CASSPPTTDTQYF. CDR3 in DNA: TGTGCCAGCTCACCTCCTACCACAGATACGCAGTATTTT.

This chain's CDR3 is CASLWTGPSPLHF. Written as DNA, the CDR3 is TGTGCCAGCCTTTGGACAGGGCCTTCACCCCTCCACTTT. V gene TRBV6-5 combines with J gene TRBJ1-6, with TRBD1 matching 8 bases. Germline CDR1 MNHEY, CDR2 SVGAGI. The CDR3 runs to 13 residues. V shed 8 bases and J 9 bases; nucleotides not matched to a gene: 6.

This clonotype was detected a few times. This rearrangement joins TRBV5-1 to TRBJ2-3, with a tentative D call TRBD1 (6 bases). Germline V CDR1 and CDR2: SGHRS, YFSETQ. Trimming removed 4 bases at V and 0 bases at J, with 18 bases between. There are 17 residues in the CDR3. For the CDR3, the DNA is TGCGCCAGCAGCACGGCGCTTACAGGGCGTAGCACAGATACGCAGTATTTT. It yields the protein CASSTALTGRSTDTQYF.

This clonotype showed up just a few times. The genes are TRBV6-5 and TRBJ1-6; D is unclear. CDR3 length: 13 amino acids. The germline CDR1 and CDR2 sequences are MNHEY and SVGAGI. Trimming took off 5 bases at V and 7 bases at J, with 9 bases between the two ends. The CDR3 coding sequence is TGTGCCAGCAGTACGCAGGCCAATTCACCCCTCCACTTT. It yields the protein CASSTQANSPLHF.

V is TRBV7-9 and J is TRBJ1-2; D might be TRBD1 (6 bases). This CDR3 comprises 13 residues. Germline CDR1 is SEHNR and CDR2 is FQNEAQ (reference sequence). V was shortened by 3 bases and J by 5 bases, with 10 bases between the two germline ends. The CDR3 nucleotides read TGTGCCAGCAGCTTGGACAGCTATTATGGCTACACCTTC. This sequence encodes CASSLDSYYGYTF.

This clonotype was seen repeatedly, ten times or more. The chain joins TRBV2 to TRBJ1-5, with D perhaps matching TRBD1 (5 bases). The germline V gene has CDR1 SNHLY and CDR2 FYNNEI. The CDR3 runs to 14 residues. Trimming took off 4 bases at V and 7 bases at J, with 14 bases between the two ends. The CDR3 protein is CASSGVGVGQPQHF. In DNA, the CDR3 is TGTGCCAGCAGTGGGGTAGGGGTTGGACAGCCCCAGCATTTT.

This clonotype appeared a few times. V and J are TRBV20-1 and TRBJ2-1, with 9 bases lining up with TRBD2. The CDR3 sequence is 17 residues long. The germline CDR1 and CDR2 sequences are DFQATT and SNEGSKA (reference sequence). The ends lost 1 base at V and 2 bases at J; junction bases unmatched: 9. The CDR3 sequence is CSARVAGGPTAYNEQFF. In DNA, the CDR3 is TGCAGTGCTAGAGTTGCGGGGGGGCCCACCGCCTACAATGAGCAGTTCTTC.

This sequence joins TRBV6-1 and TRBJ2-1, with 8 nucleotides matching TRBD2. The CDR3 covers 15 residues. The V gene's germline CDR1 is MNHNS and CDR2 SASEGT. Losses at the gene ends were 5 bases for V and 0 bases for J; bases not matched to a gene: 3. The CDR3 nucleotides read TGTGCCAGCAGTTCCGGGGGGGCCTCCTACAATGAGCAGTTCTTC. As protein: CASSSGGASYNEQFF.

This clonotype was counted ten times or more. This chain connects TRBV2 to TRBJ2-1; D might be TRBD1 (6 bases). This CDR3 contains 15 residues. Germline V gene lookup returns CDR1 SNHLY and CDR2 FYNNEI. The germline V and J ends were trimmed by 5 bases and 0 bases, with 11 bases remaining between them. The CDR3 region is CASSYGQSSYNEQFF. The CDR3 nucleotides read TGTGCCAGCAGTTACGGACAGAGCTCCTACAATGAGCAGTTCTTC.

The chain links TRBV7-9 to TRBJ1-3, with 7 bases that match TRBD1. CDR1 and CDR2 (germline): SEHNR, FQNEAQ (reference sequence). V gave up 4 bases and J gave up 0 bases; unmatched junction bases: 6. The CDR3 is made up of 16 amino acids. The CDR3 here is CASSWGQTISGNTIYF. DNA for the CDR3: TGTGCCAGCAGCTGGGGACAGACGATCTCTGGAAACACCATATATTTT.

This clonotype was seen a few times. The chain joins TRBV6-2 or TRBV6-3 to TRBJ2-2; 7 bases are a match to TRBD2. The CDR3 contains 15 residues. Per the germline V gene, CDR1 is MNHEY and CDR2 is SVGEGT. The junction had 8 bases not matched to a gene; V was cut back by 4 bases and J by 6 bases. The DNA of the CDR3 is TGTGCCAGCAGTTCCTGGGGGACTAAAGCCGGGGAGCTGTTTTTT. Residues: CASSSWGTKAGELFF.